This TCR beta chain was documented in a study of technical replicates of blood from several donors. V lost 3 bases, J lost 7 bases, and 5 bases stayed unmatched. The CDR3 runs 15 residues. Looked up from germline, CDR1 is SGHAT and CDR2 is FQNNGV. The repertoire was sequenced with immunoSEQ multiplex PCR; TCRdb's copy has only in-frame clones and lacks some. The data contain about 72,000 clones, roughly 90% of them singletons. V is TRBV11-2 and J is TRBJ1-4; TRBD1 aligns across 10 bases. Source material: T cells isolated from PBMCs. The receptor comes from a human donor in good health. DNA for the CDR3: TGTGCCAGCAGCTTCGACAGGGGGCAATTTGAAAAACTGTTTTTT. Amino acids: CASSFDRGQFEKLFF.